The T cell receptor beta chain under discussion was sequenced for a study of spatial heterogeneity in lung cancer. On the study more broadly: More beta-chain than alpha-chain sequences were consistently detected.

The time point is: sample taken at primary tumor resection. MiXCR, run by TCRdb on the 5' RACE reads, gives a single entry per CDR3 protein. The data hold under 80,000 distinct CDR3 sequences, with approximately 6% observed a single time. From germline, CDR1 is SGHTA and CDR2 FQGTGA. The CDR3 contains 14 residues. The germline V and J ends were trimmed by 5 bases and 2 bases, with 12 bases remaining between them. The table lists this clonotype with many counts. This chain uses TRBV7-3 with TRBJ2-5; D perhaps matches TRBD1 (5 bases). Sequenced here: PBMCs, sampled at surgery. This TCR was sampled from a female donor with early-stage non-small cell lung cancer. The CDR3 loop is CASSPLDSQETQYF. The CDR3 DNA sequence: TGTGCCAGCAGCCCTCTAGACAGTCAAGAGACCCAGTACTTC.